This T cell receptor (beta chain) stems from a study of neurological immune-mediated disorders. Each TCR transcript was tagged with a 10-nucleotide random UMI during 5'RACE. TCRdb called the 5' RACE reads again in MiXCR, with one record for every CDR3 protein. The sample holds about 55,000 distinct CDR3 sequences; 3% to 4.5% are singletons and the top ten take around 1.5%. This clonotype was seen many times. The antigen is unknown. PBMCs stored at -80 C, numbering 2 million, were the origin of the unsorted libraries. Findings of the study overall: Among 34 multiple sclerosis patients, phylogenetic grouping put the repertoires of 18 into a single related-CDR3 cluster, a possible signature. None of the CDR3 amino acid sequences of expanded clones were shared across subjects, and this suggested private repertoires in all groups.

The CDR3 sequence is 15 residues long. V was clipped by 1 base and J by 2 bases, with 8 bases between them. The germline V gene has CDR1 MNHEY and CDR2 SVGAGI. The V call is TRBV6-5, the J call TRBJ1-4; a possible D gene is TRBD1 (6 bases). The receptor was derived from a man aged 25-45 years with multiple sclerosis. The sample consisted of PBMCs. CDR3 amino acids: CASSYLGGTNEKLFF. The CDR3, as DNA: TGTGCCAGCAGTTACTTAGGGGGGACTAATGAAAAACTGTTTTTT.